This section outlines one T cell receptor beta chain sequence together with its context. Its target is not known. The data derive from a study of cytomegalovirus exposure and HLA in healthy donors. Findings and caveats of the study: The authors enumerated 164 TCR beta chains as linked to cytomegalovirus. A link between a missense DCLRE1C variant and TCR beta V- and J-gene trimming emerged from a later analysis. Later analysis found that TCR beta chains associated with HLA were more clonally expanded than other, equally common chains. There were a few CMV-associated chains whose specificity for CMV antigens was confirmed in vitro.

PCR primers comprised 60 Vbeta and 13 Jbeta primers. The table came from immunoSEQ multiplex PCR; TCRdb's copy has only in-frame clones and leaves some out. The sample has 180,000 or so clones; roughly 74% are singletons. CDR3 length: 15 amino acids. The V gene's germline CDR1 is MDHEN and CDR2 SYDVKM. Trimming stripped 7 bases from V and 4 bases from J, with 19 bases between. The sequenced sample was PBMCs. The sequence was collected from a woman aged 40 to 50 in good health and CMV-seropositive. The V call is TRBV28, the J call TRBJ2-5; D may be TRBD2 (7 bases). The CDR3 nucleotides read TGTGCCAGCACGTCCGTCGGGGGGCTTGGAGAGACCCAGTACTTC. Translated: CASTSVGGLGETQYF.